The entry below gives a single T cell receptor (beta chain) sequence along with its context. The PCR used 60 Vbeta and 13 Jbeta primers. TCRdb keeps only in-frame clones here, not all; method: immunoSEQ multiplex PCR. The table has over 150,000 clones, 68% seen once. The V end was cut by 10 bases, the J end by 8 bases, with 24 bases between. CDR1 and CDR2 from the germline V gene are MGHRA and YSYEKL. The CDR3 length is 15 residues. These data come from a study of cytomegalovirus exposure and HLA in healthy donors. V is TRBV4-1 and J is TRBJ2-1; D may be TRBD2 (5 bases). Material for sequencing was PBMCs. The TCR comes from a man between 50 and 59 years old in good health and CMV-seronegative. The CDR3 DNA follows: TGCGCCACCCAGCCAAGTCCCTTTCTCGGGGATGAGCAGTTCTTC. Protein: CATQPSPFLGDEQFF.